A selection of T cell receptor beta chains follows, all from one sample in a study of shared clonotypes between healthy human individuals. Generated by immunoSEQ multiplex PCR, the TCRdb table keeps only in-frame clones and is missing some. The sample includes 2 million to 3 million clones, 85% to 95% seen only once; the top ten take around 0.14%. The sample taken for sequencing was naive CD4+ T cells sorted from blood. The receptor source for this set is a man in his late teens or twenties in good health. Both conserved end residues are part of each CDR3. The order of the fields is J gene, clone size, D gene, V gene, CDR3 protein, CDR3 DNA. The D gene is left open where the match is weak. A clone size is listed for some rows: how often the clone was seen (once, few, many), or a class if it is expanded.

J gene: TRBJ2-7; clone size: -; D gene: -; V gene: TRBV13; CDR3 protein: CASSRGPKSYEQYF; CDR3 DNA: TGTGCCAGCAGCAGGGGACCTAAGTCCTACGAGCAGTACTTC
J gene: TRBJ1-6; clone size: -; D gene: -; V gene: TRBV19; CDR3 protein: CASSGLGHNSPLHF; CDR3 DNA: TGTGCCAGTAGCGGGTTGGGGCATAATTCACCCCTCCACTTT
J gene: TRBJ2-2; clone size: once; D gene: -; V gene: TRBV7-3; CDR3 protein: CASSRRNTGELFF; CDR3 DNA: TGTGCCAGCAGCCGCAGGAACACCGGGGAGCTGTTTTTT
J gene: TRBJ1-1; clone size: -; D gene: -; V gene: TRBV30; CDR3 protein: CAWSVQEYTEAFF; CDR3 DNA: TGTGCCTGGAGTGTACAGGAATACACTGAAGCTTTCTTT
J gene: TRBJ1-6; clone size: few; D gene: -; V gene: TRBV30; CDR3 protein: CAWTLWGTTERGSPLHF; CDR3 DNA: TGTGCCTGGACTCTATGGGGGACTACCGAGCGGGGTTCACCCCTCCACTTT
J gene: TRBJ2-7; clone size: -; D gene: TRBD1; V gene: TRBV2; CDR3 protein: CASSVSVRGLMTSYEQYF; CDR3 DNA: TGTGCCAGCAGTGTGTCGGTCAGGGGGCTGATGACCTCCTACGAGCAGTACTTC
J gene: TRBJ2-7; clone size: -; D gene: TRBD1; V gene: TRBV19; CDR3 protein: CASSITRQGRNEQYF; CDR3 DNA: TGTGCCAGTAGTATAACTCGACAGGGGAGAAACGAGCAGTACTTC
J gene: TRBJ2-1; clone size: once; D gene: -; V gene: TRBV27; CDR3 protein: CASTLSVAAISSYNEQFF; CDR3 DNA: TGTGCCAGCACTCTCTCCGTAGCGGCTATAAGCTCCTACAATGAGCAGTTCTTC
J gene: TRBJ2-4; clone size: once; D gene: TRBD1; V gene: TRBV6-5; CDR3 protein: CASRPQGAGNIQYF; CDR3 DNA: TGTGCCAGCAGACCACAGGGGGCTGGTAACATTCAGTACTTC
J gene: TRBJ2-1; clone size: once; D gene: TRBD2; V gene: TRBV10-3; CDR3 protein: CAMGSGGDYNEQFF; CDR3 DNA: TGTGCCATGGGTAGCGGGGGGGACTACAATGAGCAGTTCTTC
J gene: TRBJ2-1; clone size: once; D gene: TRBD2; V gene: TRBV6-5; CDR3 protein: CASRLGAGAEQFF; CDR3 DNA: TGTGCCAGCAGATTAGGAGCGGGAGCTGAGCAGTTCTTC
J gene: TRBJ2-5; clone size: -; D gene: TRBD2; V gene: TRBV7-9; CDR3 protein: CASSPRRGGGETQYF; CDR3 DNA: TGTGCCAGCAGCCCGAGAAGGGGCGGGGGAGAGACCCAGTACTTC
J gene: TRBJ1-1; clone size: -; D gene: -; V gene: TRBV2; CDR3 protein: CASRVGRMNTEAFF; CDR3 DNA: TGTGCCAGCAGGGTGGGAAGAATGAACACTGAAGCTTTCTTT
J gene: TRBJ1-3; clone size: -; D gene: TRBD1; V gene: TRBV10-3; CDR3 protein: CAIEKGQGSSGNTIYF; CDR3 DNA: TGTGCCATTGAGAAGGGACAGGGGAGCTCTGGAAACACCATATATTTT
J gene: TRBJ1-4; clone size: -; D gene: -; V gene: TRBV5-1; CDR3 protein: CASGVVGREKLFF; CDR3 DNA: TGCGCCAGCGGCGTGGTGGGCCGTGAAAAACTGTTTTTT
J gene: TRBJ1-6; clone size: -; D gene: -; V gene: TRBV5-1; CDR3 protein: CASSPTGPGGGSPLHF; CDR3 DNA: TGCGCCAGCAGCCCGACAGGTCCCGGTGGGGGGTCACCCCTCCACTTT
J gene: TRBJ1-2; clone size: -; D gene: -; V gene: TRBV9; CDR3 protein: CASSVGQSNYGYTF; CDR3 DNA: TGTGCCAGCAGCGTAGGACAGAGCAACTATGGCTACACCTTC
J gene: TRBJ2-2; clone size: -; D gene: TRBD1; V gene: TRBV5-1; CDR3 protein: CASSPGQGLTGELFF; CDR3 DNA: TGCGCCAGCAGCCCGGGACAGGGGCTAACCGGGGAGCTGTTTTTT
J gene: TRBJ2-1; clone size: -; D gene: TRBD2; V gene: TRBV25-1; CDR3 protein: CASSQTSGGYNEQFF; CDR3 DNA: TGTGCCAGCAGTCAAACTAGCGGGGGTTACAATGAGCAGTTCTTC
J gene: TRBJ2-7; clone size: -; D gene: -; V gene: TRBV10-3; CDR3 protein: CAISESGTSYEQYF; CDR3 DNA: TGTGCCATCAGTGAGTCCGGCACATCCTACGAGCAGTACTTC
J gene: TRBJ2-1; clone size: few; D gene: TRBD2; V gene: TRBV18; CDR3 protein: CASSTGLAGGPAYNEQFF; CDR3 DNA: TGTGCCAGCTCAACCGGACTAGCGGGAGGGCCAGCCTACAATGAGCAGTTCTTC
J gene: TRBJ1-1; clone size: -; D gene: -; V gene: TRBV5-1; CDR3 protein: CASSLEGSLNTEAFF; CDR3 DNA: TGCGCCAGCAGCTTGGAAGGCAGCCTGAACACTGAAGCTTTCTTT
J gene: TRBJ2-1; clone size: -; D gene: -; V gene: TRBV6-5; CDR3 protein: CASSRANSYNEQFF; CDR3 DNA: TGTGCCAGCTCGAGGGCTAACTCCTACAATGAGCAGTTCTTC
J gene: TRBJ2-4; clone size: -; D gene: TRBD2; V gene: TRBV28; CDR3 protein: CASSPLGGGVAKNIQYF; CDR3 DNA: TGTGCCAGCAGTCCCCTCGGCGGGGGAGTAGCCAAAAACATTCAGTACTTC
J gene: TRBJ2-3; clone size: -; D gene: TRBD1; V gene: TRBV29-1; CDR3 protein: CSVAPGQGGDTQYF; CDR3 DNA: TGCAGCGTGGCCCCGGGACAGGGGGGAGATACGCAGTATTTT
J gene: TRBJ2-7; clone size: -; D gene: -; V gene: TRBV5-1; CDR3 protein: CASSPRGKLSRSSYEQYF; CDR3 DNA: TGCGCCAGCAGCCCCCGGGGCAAGTTATCAAGAAGCTCCTACGAGCAGTACTTC
J gene: TRBJ2-1; clone size: -; D gene: -; V gene: TRBV4-3; CDR3 protein: CASSQEYGPSSYNEQFF; CDR3 DNA: TGCGCCAGCAGCCAAGAATACGGACCGAGCTCCTACAATGAGCAGTTCTTC
J gene: TRBJ1-2; clone size: -; D gene: -; V gene: TRBV18; CDR3 protein: CASSPQRQARDYGYTF; CDR3 DNA: TGTGCCAGCTCACCACAGCGACAGGCCCGGGACTATGGCTACACCTTC
J gene: TRBJ1-5; clone size: -; D gene: -; V gene: TRBV19; CDR3 protein: CASSIGQKYSNQPQHF; CDR3 DNA: TGTGCCAGTAGTATTGGGCAGAAATATAGCAATCAGCCCCAGCATTTT
J gene: TRBJ2-1; clone size: -; D gene: -; V gene: TRBV10-3; CDR3 protein: CAISQGPRYNEQFF; CDR3 DNA: TGTGCCATCAGTCAGGGGCCCAGGTACAATGAGCAGTTCTTC
J gene: TRBJ2-7; clone size: -; D gene: TRBD2; V gene: TRBV7-2; CDR3 protein: CASSLGGLAGALYEQYF; CDR3 DNA: TGTGCCAGCAGCTTAGGGGGACTAGCGGGGGCACTCTACGAGCAGTACTTC
J gene: TRBJ2-1; clone size: once; D gene: TRBD2; V gene: TRBV5-4; CDR3 protein: CASSLAGGLYNEQFF; CDR3 DNA: TGTGCCAGCAGCTTAGCGGGGGGTCTCTACAATGAGCAGTTCTTC
J gene: TRBJ2-1; clone size: -; D gene: -; V gene: TRBV30; CDR3 protein: CAWSLSSYNEQFF; CDR3 DNA: TGTGCCTGGAGCTTGAGCTCCTACAATGAGCAGTTCTTC
J gene: TRBJ2-5; clone size: -; D gene: -; V gene: TRBV7-2; CDR3 protein: CASSLGQAIQETQYF; CDR3 DNA: TGTGCCAGCAGCTTAGGACAGGCAATACAAGAGACCCAGTACTTC
J gene: TRBJ2-7; clone size: -; D gene: -; V gene: TRBV6-6; CDR3 protein: CASSSGQSYEQYF; CDR3 DNA: TGTGCCAGCAGTTCCGGACAGTCCTACGAGCAGTACTTC
J gene: TRBJ1-3; clone size: -; D gene: -; V gene: TRBV18; CDR3 protein: CASSPRQPSSGNTIYF; CDR3 DNA: TGTGCCAGCTCACCTCGTCAGCCCAGCTCTGGAAACACCATATATTTT
J gene: TRBJ2-3; clone size: -; D gene: -; V gene: TRBV9; CDR3 protein: CASSVGVTTDTQYF; CDR3 DNA: TGTGCCAGCAGCGTAGGGGTCACCACAGATACGCAGTATTTT
J gene: TRBJ1-2; clone size: -; D gene: -; V gene: TRBV11-3; CDR3 protein: CASSLYRDYGYTF; CDR3 DNA: TGTGCCAGCAGCTTATACAGGGACTATGGCTACACCTTC
J gene: TRBJ1-4; clone size: -; D gene: -; V gene: TRBV28; CDR3 protein: CASSPAQGRYEKLFF; CDR3 DNA: TGTGCCAGCAGCCCCGCACAGGGACGATATGAAAAACTGTTTTTT
J gene: TRBJ2-1; clone size: -; D gene: TRBD2; V gene: TRBV9; CDR3 protein: CASSLRTSGGGIPYNEQFF; CDR3 DNA: TGTGCCAGCAGCCTCCGGACTAGCGGGGGTGGGATACCCTACAATGAGCAGTTCTTC
J gene: TRBJ2-2; clone size: -; D gene: TRBD2; V gene: TRBV10-3; CDR3 protein: CAISSEAGVGELFF; CDR3 DNA: TGTGCCATCAGTTCCGAGGCGGGGGTCGGGGAGCTGTTTTTT
J gene: TRBJ1-2; clone size: -; D gene: -; V gene: TRBV4-1; CDR3 protein: CASSQAASSYGYTF; CDR3 DNA: TGCGCCAGCAGCCAGGCAGCCAGCTCCTATGGCTACACCTTC
J gene: TRBJ2-7; clone size: -; D gene: -; V gene: TRBV11-2; CDR3 protein: CASSLDSRGFHEQYF; CDR3 DNA: TGTGCCAGCAGCTTAGATAGTCGGGGGTTCCACGAGCAGTACTTC
J gene: TRBJ2-3; clone size: -; D gene: TRBD1; V gene: TRBV10-3; CDR3 protein: CATRQTGVSFDTQYF; CDR3 DNA: TGTGCCACGCGCCAGACAGGGGTCAGCTTCGATACGCAGTATTTT
J gene: TRBJ2-1; clone size: -; D gene: -; V gene: TRBV21-1; CDR3 protein: CASSKVAGRTSYNEQFF; CDR3 DNA: TGTGCCAGCAGCAAAGTGGCGGGAAGAACCTCCTACAATGAGCAGTTCTTC
J gene: TRBJ2-7; clone size: -; D gene: TRBD2; V gene: TRBV7-2; CDR3 protein: CASSRTSGGPPTYEQYF; CDR3 DNA: TGTGCCAGCAGCCGAACTAGCGGGGGGCCCCCCACCTACGAGCAGTACTTC
J gene: TRBJ1-2; clone size: -; D gene: -; V gene: TRBV30; CDR3 protein: CAWSIRSRGSYGYTF; CDR3 DNA: TGTGCCTGGAGCATAAGAAGTAGGGGTAGCTATGGCTACACCTTC
J gene: TRBJ2-7; clone size: -; D gene: -; V gene: TRBV9; CDR3 protein: CASSVASGGYEQYF; CDR3 DNA: TGTGCCAGCAGCGTAGCAAGTGGGGGGTACGAGCAGTACTTC
J gene: TRBJ2-2; clone size: -; D gene: -; V gene: TRBV4-1; CDR3 protein: CASSQRLTGELFF; CDR3 DNA: TGCGCCAGCAGCCAACGACTTACCGGGGAGCTGTTTTTT
J gene: TRBJ1-4; clone size: -; D gene: -; V gene: TRBV4-1; CDR3 protein: CASSQPTKANEKLFF; CDR3 DNA: TGCGCCAGCAGCCAACCGACAAAAGCTAATGAAAAACTGTTTTTT
J gene: TRBJ2-7; clone size: once; D gene: -; V gene: TRBV7-2; CDR3 protein: CASSSGWSGEQYF; CDR3 DNA: TGTGCCAGCAGCTCGGGGTGGTCGGGGGAGCAGTACTTC
J gene: TRBJ2-5; clone size: -; D gene: -; V gene: TRBV27; CDR3 protein: CASSLWQGLQETQYF; CDR3 DNA: TGTGCCAGCAGTTTGTGGCAGGGGCTCCAAGAGACCCAGTACTTC
J gene: TRBJ2-1; clone size: -; D gene: -; V gene: TRBV7-2; CDR3 protein: CASSPRGLPLNEQFF; CDR3 DNA: TGTGCCAGCAGCCCACGGGGACTCCCTCTCAATGAGCAGTTCTTC
J gene: TRBJ2-2; clone size: -; D gene: -; V gene: TRBV11-3; CDR3 protein: CASSPGWGPKDTGELFF; CDR3 DNA: TGTGCCAGCAGCCCCGGGTGGGGTCCAAAGGACACCGGGGAGCTGTTTTTT